The rows below give T cell receptor beta chains drawn from one sample of a study of T cell repertoires in cytomegalovirus infection. A single record per CDR3 protein comes from TCRdb applying MiXCR to the reads. The repertoire holds around 290,000 distinct CDR3 sequences, around 25% seen once, with approximately 13% in the top ten. The sequencing sample was made of PBMCs. These receptors all come from a human donor in good health (CMV status not recorded). Some clones in this sample may be carry-over from other donors' samples. Each CDR3 is given with its conserved first and last residue. The order of the fields is clone size, J gene, D gene, V gene, CDR3 protein, CDR3 DNA. The D gene is left open where the match is weak. Expanded clones get a size class; other rows say once, few or many, or leave the size out.

-	TRBJ2-1	TRBD2	TRBV7-3	CASSSSGGNNEQFF	TGTGCCAGCAGCTCCAGCGGGGGGAACAATGAGCAGTTCTTC
many	TRBJ2-5	-	TRBV7-8	CASSLAPWSQETQYF	TGTGCCAGCAGCTTAGCGCCATGGTCTCAAGAGACCCAGTACTTC
-	TRBJ2-3	-	TRBV11-2	CASSLGGKDTQYF	TGTGCCAGCAGCTTAGGAGGGAAAGATACGCAGTATTTT
few	TRBJ2-7	-	TRBV20-1	CSASPSSQGGYF	TGCAGTGCTAGTCCCTCTTCACAGGGTGGATACTTC
many	TRBJ2-1	TRBD2	TRBV29-1	CSVGGLAGLSGGNEQFF	TGCAGCGTGGGGGGACTAGCGGGCTTGAGCGGCGGCAATGAGCAGTTCTTC
few	TRBJ2-1	-	TRBV28	CASSSPGINDNEQFF	TGTGCCAGCAGTTCCCCCGGGATAAACGACAATGAGCAGTTCTTC
-	TRBJ1-4	-	TRBV10-1	CASSSGRSNEKLFF	TGCGCCAGCAGTTCGGGACGGTCTAATGAAAAACTGTTTTTT
-	TRBJ2-5	TRBD1	TRBV29-1	CSVAQGSETQYF	TGCAGCGTTGCACAGGGGAGTGAGACCCAGTACTTC
-	TRBJ2-2	TRBD1	TRBV5-1	CASSMGQQSTGELFF	TGCGCCAGCAGCATGGGACAGCAGAGCACCGGGGAGCTGTTTTTT
-	TRBJ2-3	TRBD2	TRBV6-4	CASSESLADTQYF	TGTGCCAGCAGTGAGTCACTAGCGGATACGCAGTATTTT
-	TRBJ1-2	-	TRBV19	CASSMGTVRPIYGYTF	TGTGCCAGTAGTATGGGGACCGTCCGGCCCATCTATGGCTACACCTTC
-	TRBJ2-1	TRBD2	TRBV7-2	CASSNHRGGQEEQFF	TGTGCCAGCAGCAACCACCGCGGGGGGCAGGAGGAGCAGTTCTTC
-	TRBJ2-1	TRBD2	TRBV19	CASSKLLAEALDEQFF	TGTGCCAGTAGTAAGCTTCTAGCGGAAGCTTTGGATGAGCAGTTCTTC
many	TRBJ2-5	-	TRBV7-2	CASSLAGPQETQYF	TGTGCCAGCAGCCTGGCGGGACCCCAAGAGACCCAGTACTTC
few	TRBJ2-7	TRBD2	TRBV5-6	CASRGIAGEYEQYF	TGTGCCAGTAGAGGTATAGCGGGAGAGTACGAGCAGTACTTC
many	TRBJ2-3	-	TRBV6-5	CASSRTKNGDTQYF	TGTGCCAGCAGTAGGACAAAAAACGGGGATACGCAGTATTTT
many	TRBJ2-3	-	TRBV7-2	CASSFPPRAATDTQYF	TGTGCCAGCAGCTTCCCACCCCGGGCCGCCACAGATACGCAGTATTTT
-	TRBJ2-6	-	TRBV7-6	CASSLQVGANVLTF	TGTGCCAGCAGCTTACAGGTGGGGGCCAACGTCCTGACTTTC
few	TRBJ2-3	-	TRBV24-1	CATSDPRLFSTDTQYF	TGTGCCACCAGTGACCCACGACTCTTTAGCACAGATACGCAGTATTTT
-	TRBJ2-6	-	TRBV7-3	CASSPLGGARSGANVLTF	TGTGCCAGCAGCCCCCTAGGGGGGGCACGCTCTGGGGCCAACGTCCTGACTTTC
-	TRBJ2-1	TRBD2	TRBV25-1	CASSASGTSGRNEQFF	TGTGCCAGCAGTGCCTCCGGGACTAGCGGGAGGAATGAGCAGTTCTTC
-	TRBJ1-1	TRBD1	TRBV27	CASTGQGVNTEAFF	TGTGCCAGCACCGGACAGGGGGTTAACACTGAAGCTTTCTTT
few	TRBJ2-7	-	TRBV28	CASSFQDLARYIGEQYF	TGTGCCAGCAGTTTTCAGGACCTCGCCCGGTACATAGGAGAGCAGTACTTC
few	TRBJ2-7	-	TRBV6-2/TRBV6-3	CASSGAGVAGYEQYF	TGTGCCAGCAGCGGGGCAGGGGTAGCTGGATACGAGCAGTACTTC
-	TRBJ2-1	TRBD2	TRBV12-3/TRBV12-4	CASSRKRGAGNEQFF	TGTGCCAGCAGTCGTAAGCGGGGGGCAGGCAATGAGCAGTTCTTC
-	TRBJ2-5	-	TRBV7-2	CASRGFQETQYF	TGTGCCAGCAGAGGATTTCAAGAGACCCAGTACTTC
-	TRBJ2-3	-	TRBV4-3	CASNQVLRRSTDTQYF	TGCGCCAGCAACCAAGTATTAAGAAGGAGCACAGATACGCAGTATTTT
many	TRBJ2-7	-	TRBV7-2	CASSQTSPAYSYEQYF	TGTGCCAGCAGCCAAACCTCCCCAGCGTATTCCTACGAGCAGTACTTC
-	TRBJ1-5	TRBD1	TRBV27	CASSWTGVQGNQPQHF	TGTGCCAGCAGTTGGACAGGGGTTCAGGGCAATCAGCCCCAGCATTTT
many	TRBJ1-1	-	TRBV7-2	CASSLVSTAAEAFF	TGTGCCAGCAGCTTAGTAAGTACGGCGGCTGAAGCTTTCTTT
-	TRBJ1-1	TRBD1	TRBV4-1	CASSQEVDRADARPEAFF	TGCGCCAGCAGCCAAGAAGTGGACAGGGCGGACGCCAGGCCTGAAGCTTTCTTT
-	TRBJ2-5	TRBD2	TRBV15	CATSPRTSGGQETQYF	TGTGCCACCAGCCCCAGGACTAGCGGGGGCCAAGAGACCCAGTACTTC
few	TRBJ2-3	TRBD2	TRBV29-1	CSVGTSGPGDTQYF	TGCAGCGTTGGAACTAGCGGGCCTGGAGATACGCAGTATTTT